The text below deals with one T cell receptor beta chain. Its antigen is not identified. This entry comes from a study of blood T cells in healthy people across ages. Study-wide points: Using unsorted PBMCs precluded a conclusive naive versus antigen-experienced comparison. The fall in TCR beta diversity per million T cells was roughly linear with age. Naive CD4+ cells and diversity were both higher in long-lived donors than in aged donors.

Drawn from each donor were ten milliliters of peripheral blood. Alongside a J-beta primer mix, a sample-barcoded 5' primer served in a second PCR lasting roughly 6 to 12 cycles. TCRdb re-called the 5' RACE reads with MiXCR, one entry per CDR3 protein. The sample gives 1.6 million or so distinct CDR3 sequences, approximately 32% of which show up once; approximately 10% is in the top ten. The CDR3 contains 14 residues. Looked up from germline, CDR1 is SGDLS and CDR2 is YYNGEE. Trimming stripped 0 bases from V and 2 bases from J, with 7 bases between. The sample consisted of blood. The chain couples TRBV9 to TRBJ2-3; the D is unclear. The clonotype was recovered from a young woman in good health. The CDR3 is CASSVAAFTDTQYF. The CDR3 DNA reads TGTGCCAGCAGCGTAGCGGCATTCACAGATACGCAGTATTTT.